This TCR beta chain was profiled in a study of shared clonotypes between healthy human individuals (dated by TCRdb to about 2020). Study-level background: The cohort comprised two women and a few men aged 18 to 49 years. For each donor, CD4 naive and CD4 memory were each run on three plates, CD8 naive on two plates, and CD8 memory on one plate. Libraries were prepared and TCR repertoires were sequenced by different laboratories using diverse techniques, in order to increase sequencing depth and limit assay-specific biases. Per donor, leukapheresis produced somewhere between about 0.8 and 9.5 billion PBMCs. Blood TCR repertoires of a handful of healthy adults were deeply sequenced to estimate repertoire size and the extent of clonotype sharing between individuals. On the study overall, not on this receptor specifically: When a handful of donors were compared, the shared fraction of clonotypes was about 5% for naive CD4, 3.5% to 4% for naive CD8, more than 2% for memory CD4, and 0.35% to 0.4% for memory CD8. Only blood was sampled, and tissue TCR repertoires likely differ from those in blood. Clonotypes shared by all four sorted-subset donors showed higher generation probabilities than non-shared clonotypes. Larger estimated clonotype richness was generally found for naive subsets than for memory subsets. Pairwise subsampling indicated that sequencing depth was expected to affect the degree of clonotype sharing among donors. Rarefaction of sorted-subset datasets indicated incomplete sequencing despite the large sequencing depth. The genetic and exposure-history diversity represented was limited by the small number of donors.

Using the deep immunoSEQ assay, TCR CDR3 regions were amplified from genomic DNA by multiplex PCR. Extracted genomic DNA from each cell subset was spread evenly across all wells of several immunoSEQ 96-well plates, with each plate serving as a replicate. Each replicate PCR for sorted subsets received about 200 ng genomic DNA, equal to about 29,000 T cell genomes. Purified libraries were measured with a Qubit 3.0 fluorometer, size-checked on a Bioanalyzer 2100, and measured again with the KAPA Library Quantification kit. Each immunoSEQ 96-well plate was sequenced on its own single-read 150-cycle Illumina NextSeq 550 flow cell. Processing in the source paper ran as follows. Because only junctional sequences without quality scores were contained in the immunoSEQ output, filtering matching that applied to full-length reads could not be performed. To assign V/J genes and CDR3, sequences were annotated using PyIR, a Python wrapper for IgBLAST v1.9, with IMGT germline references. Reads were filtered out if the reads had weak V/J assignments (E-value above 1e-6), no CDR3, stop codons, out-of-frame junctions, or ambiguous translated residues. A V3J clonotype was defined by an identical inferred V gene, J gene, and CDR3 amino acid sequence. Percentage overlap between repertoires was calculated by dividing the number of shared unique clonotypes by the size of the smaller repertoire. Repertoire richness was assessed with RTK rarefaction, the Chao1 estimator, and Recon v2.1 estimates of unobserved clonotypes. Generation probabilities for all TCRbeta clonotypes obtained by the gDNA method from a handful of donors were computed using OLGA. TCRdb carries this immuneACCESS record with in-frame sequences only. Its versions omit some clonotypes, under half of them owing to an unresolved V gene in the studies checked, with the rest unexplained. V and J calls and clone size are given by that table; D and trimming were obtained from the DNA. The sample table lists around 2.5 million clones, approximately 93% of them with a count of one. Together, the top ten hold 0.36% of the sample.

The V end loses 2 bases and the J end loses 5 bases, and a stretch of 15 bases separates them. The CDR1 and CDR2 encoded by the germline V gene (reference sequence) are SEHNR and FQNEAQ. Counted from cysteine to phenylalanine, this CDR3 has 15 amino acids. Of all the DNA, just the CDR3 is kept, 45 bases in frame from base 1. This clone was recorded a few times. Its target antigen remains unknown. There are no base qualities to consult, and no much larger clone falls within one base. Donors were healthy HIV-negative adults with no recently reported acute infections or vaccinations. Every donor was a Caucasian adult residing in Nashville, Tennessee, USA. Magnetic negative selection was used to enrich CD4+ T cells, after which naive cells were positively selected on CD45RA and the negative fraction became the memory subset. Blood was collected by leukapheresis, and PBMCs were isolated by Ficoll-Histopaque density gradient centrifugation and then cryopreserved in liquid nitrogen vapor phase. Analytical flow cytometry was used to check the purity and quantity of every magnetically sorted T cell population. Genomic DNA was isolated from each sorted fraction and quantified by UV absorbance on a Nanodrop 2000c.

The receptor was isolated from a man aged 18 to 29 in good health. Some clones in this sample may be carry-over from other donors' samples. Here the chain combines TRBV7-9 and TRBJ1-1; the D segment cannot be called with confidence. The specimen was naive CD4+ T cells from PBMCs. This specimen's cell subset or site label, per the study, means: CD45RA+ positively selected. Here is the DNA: TGTGCCAGCAGCTTAAACGGTAGAGGCTATACTGAAGCTTTCTTT. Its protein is CASSLNGRGYTEAFF.